This TCR beta chain is drawn from a study of blood T cell repertoires in COVID-19. As for the study in general: Collection of acute and convalescent COVID-19 samples took place in the United States, Italy and Spain. The analysed material was cDNA or gDNA that came from T cells, B-cell-depleted T cells, or PBMCs.

How the authors handled the data: Reference gene primer amplification gave estimated nucleated cell counts. Profiled with immunoSEQ multiplex PCR; TCRdb holds only in-frame clones, not every one. That table supplies the V and J calls and clone size; D and trimming were determined from the DNA. The sample lists over 65,000 clones, around 87% seen once, with 0.95% to 1.5% in the top ten. The CDR3 loop spans 13 amino acids. V lost 3 bases to trimming and J lost 3 bases; unmatched junction nucleotides: 1. CDR1 SGHVS and CDR2 FQNEAQ come from the germline V gene. The origin of this receptor is a woman aged 55-70 years with acute or convalescent COVID-19. Sequencing input: peripheral blood. The rearrangement links TRBV7-8 to TRBJ1-2; 7 positions match TRBD1. The CDR3 region is CASSFQGDYGYTF. The DNA for the CDR3 is TGTGCCAGCAGCTTTCAGGGGGACTATGGCTACACCTTC.